One T cell receptor (beta chain) is described in this entry. Its antigen is unknown. No quality values exist for individual bases; no much larger clone is one base distant. TCRbeta CDR3 regions were amplified from genomic DNA by means of the immunoSEQ Assay, a bias-controlled multiplex PCR. The authors' pipeline ran thus. Nucleated cell counts per sample were estimated from amplification of reference gene primers within the assay. To quantify the absolute abundance of each unique TCRbeta CDR3 rearrangement, sequence reads were collapsed and filtered. Productive Simpson clonality was computed per sample as the square root of Simpson's diversity index over productive rearrangements. Not all clones reach the TCRdb copy of this immuneACCESS table, which keeps in-frame sequences only. Checked studies attribute under half of the gap to unresolved V genes and leave the rest unexplained. Clonal size and the V and J genes are those of that table, whereas D and trimming came from the DNA. This sample lists approximately 100,000 clones; around 89% were detected once. Roughly 19% of the sample is in the top ten clones.

The data are from a study of blood T cell repertoires in COVID-19 (dated by TCRdb to about 2020). Concerning the study at large: Samples covering the acute and convalescent phases of COVID-19 were provided by collaborators in the United States, Italy and Spain. The material from the prospective study consisted of cDNA or gDNA derived from T cells, B-cell-depleted T cells, or PBMCs. Sample metadata almost always included a de-identified subject ID, COVID-19 status, age in years and sex. Deeply sampled blood TCRbeta repertoires from subjects exposed to, actively infected with, or recovered from COVID-19 were included in the dataset. Samples were obtained from the ongoing ImmuneRACE study (first 160 participants) and from 1,254 subjects provided by 6 global collaborators. A freely available public database, intended as a resource for researchers studying the immune response to SARS-CoV-2, is where the repertoires were released. HLA class I and class II types, where available, came from metadata supplied by the sample provider rather than from assay-based typing.

Summary of the overall study and its limitations: The amount of clinical and demographic metadata varied by source and participant and was provided uncurated.

Inclusive of the bounding cysteine and phenylalanine, the CDR3 is 14 residues long. Kept here is only the CDR3 DNA, which spans 42 bases and is read in frame from base 1. For CDR1 and CDR2, the germline V gene lists SGHRS and YFSETQ. The V and J ends are trimmed by 0 bases and 7 bases, leaving 13 bases between them. The collaborating institutions used their own protocols to collect whole blood in K2EDTA tubes. For TCRbeta analysis, collaborators shipped samples in one of three forms: frozen whole blood, isolated PBMCs, or DNA extracted from either of those sample types. The receptor was derived from a human donor with acute or convalescent COVID-19. The donor label of this sample is uncertain. The chain is encoded by TRBV5-1 joined to TRBJ2-5, with the D gene too uncertain to name. What was sequenced was peripheral blood. The DNA reads as follows: TGCGCCAGCAGCTTGGACCCGGGTTTAGTGACCCAGTACTTC. Translated, this gives CASSLDPGLVTQYF.